This T cell receptor (beta chain) was found in a study of T cells after posttransplantation cyclophosphamide. Study results and caveats: Donor CD8+ memory clones often dominated recipient blood repertoires at later times.

Cyclophosphamide on days +3 and +4 followed busulfan-fludarabine conditioning and a marrow graft. Germline V lookup: CDR1 MGHDK, CDR2 SYGVNS. V was pared by 6 bases and J by 7 bases, with 6 bases of the junction left unmatched. The CDR3 runs 14 residues. Clones were sequenced by immunoSEQ multiplex PCR, and TCRdb holds only the in-frame ones, with some missing. The data show around 7,400 clones, none appearing only once, with under 65% held by the ten largest. This clone was recorded a few times. Its antigen remains unknown. The TCR comes from a male patient aged 45-60 years who received an allogeneic stem cell transplant from an unrelated donor, was CMV-positive, and had acute GVHD only. Part of the T cell pool may stem from the graft donor. The specimen comprised PBMCs, sampled after allogeneic stem cell transplant with posttransplant cyclophosphamide. The chain carries TRBV25-1 and TRBJ2-1, with TRBD1 matching over 10 bases. CDR3 protein: CASSPGTGVNEQFF. The CDR3 nucleotides are TGTGCCAGCAGCCCCGGGACAGGGGTGAATGAGCAGTTCTTC.